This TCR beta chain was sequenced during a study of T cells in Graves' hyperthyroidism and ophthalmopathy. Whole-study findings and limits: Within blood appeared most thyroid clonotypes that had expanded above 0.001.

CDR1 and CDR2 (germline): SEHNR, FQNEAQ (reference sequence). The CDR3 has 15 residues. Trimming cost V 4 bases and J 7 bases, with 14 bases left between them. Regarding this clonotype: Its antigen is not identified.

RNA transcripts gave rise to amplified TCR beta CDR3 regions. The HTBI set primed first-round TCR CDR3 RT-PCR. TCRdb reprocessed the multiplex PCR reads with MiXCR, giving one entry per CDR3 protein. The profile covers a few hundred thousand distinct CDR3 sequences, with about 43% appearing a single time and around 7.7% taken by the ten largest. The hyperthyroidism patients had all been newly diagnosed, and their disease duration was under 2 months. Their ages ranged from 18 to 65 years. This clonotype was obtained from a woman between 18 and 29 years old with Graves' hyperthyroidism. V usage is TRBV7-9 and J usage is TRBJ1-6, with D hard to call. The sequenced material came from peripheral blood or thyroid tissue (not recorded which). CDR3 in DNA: TGTGCCAGCAGCTCGCAGGCAGGCTACAATTCACCCCTCCACTTT. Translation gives CASSSQAGYNSPLHF. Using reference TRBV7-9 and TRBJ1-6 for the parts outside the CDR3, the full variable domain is DTGVSQNPRHKITKRGQNVTFRCDPISEHNRLYWYRQTLGQGPEFLTYFQNEAQLEKSRLLSDRFSAERPKGSFSTLEIQRTEQGDSAMYLCASSSQAGYNSPLHFGNGTRLTVT.